This is a list of T cell receptor beta chains from one sample in a study of Ad26.COV2.S vaccination and SARS-CoV-2 variants. Sequencing used immunoSEQ multiplex PCR; TCRdb keeps in-frame clones, though not all of them. The data hold approximately 360,000 clones, with about 80% observed a single time. The specimen comprised peripheral blood, sampled in a trial of Ad26.COV2.S vaccine versus placebo. These TCRs come from a person between 18 and 59 years old who received the Ad26.COV2.S COVID-19 vaccine or a placebo. Both conserved end residues are part of each CDR3. D genes are given only for firm matches. Rows may omit the clone size; those that give it use once, few, many or a size class.

D gene	V gene	clone size	J gene	CDR3 DNA	CDR3 protein
TRBD1	TRBV7-8	NA	TRBJ2-5	TGTGCCAGCAGCCGGGACAGGGTCCAAGAGACCCAGTACTTC	CASSRDRVQETQYF
TRBD2	TRBV25-1	NA	TRBJ2-3	TGTGCCAGCAGTGAATCGCCTAGCGGGATATCAGATACGCAGTATTTT	CASSESPSGISDTQYF
NA	TRBV29-1	few	TRBJ1-2	TGCAGCGCATACAGGGCTGATGGCTACACCTTC	CSAYRADGYTF
NA	TRBV7-9	NA	TRBJ2-3	TGTGCCAGCAGCTTAGGACAGAAGGATACGCAGTATTTT	CASSLGQKDTQYF
NA	TRBV7-9	NA	TRBJ1-1	TGTGCCAGCAGTTCCGGCGGCGGGGGGATGAACACTGAAGCTTTCTTT	CASSSGGGGMNTEAFF
NA	TRBV19	NA	TRBJ2-1	TGTGCCAGTCGCCAAGCAGGGTACAATGAGCAGTTCTTC	CASRQAGYNEQFF
NA	TRBV4-1	NA	TRBJ2-2	TGCGCCAGCAGTCCCGGGACCTGGGGAACCGGGGAGCTGTTTTTT	CASSPGTWGTGELFF
TRBD1	TRBV3-1/TRBV3-2	NA	TRBJ1-4	TGTGCCAGCAGCCGGTGGGACAGGGCACGTGGAGAAAAACTGTTTTTT	CASSRWDRARGEKLFF
NA	TRBV5-4	NA	TRBJ1-4	TGTGCCAGCAGCTTGGACAGCACTAATGAAAAACTGTTTTTT	CASSLDSTNEKLFF
NA	TRBV13	NA	TRBJ2-6	TGTGCCAGCAGCTTAGCCTTGTCACCTGGGGCCAACGTCCTGACTTTC	CASSLALSPGANVLTF
TRBD1	TRBV7-2	NA	TRBJ1-6	TGTGCCAGCAGTCGGACAGGGACAAATTCACCCCTCCACTTT	CASSRTGTNSPLHF
NA	TRBV19	once	TRBJ1-2	TGTGCCAGTAGTATTGGAGGGACGGGAGACTATGGCTACACCTTC	CASSIGGTGDYGYTF
TRBD1	TRBV10-1	NA	TRBJ1-2	TGCGCCAGCAGTGGACGGAGGACAGGGCAAGGCTACACCTTC	CASSGRRTGQGYTF
TRBD1	TRBV19	NA	TRBJ1-1	TGTGCCAGTAGTATTAAGGGACAGCAGGCATTT	CASSIKGQQAF
NA	TRBV6-6	NA	TRBJ1-3	TGTGCCAGCAGTTTATTCACGCTCTACTCTGGAAACACCATATATTTT	CASSLFTLYSGNTIYF